Described below is a single TCR beta chain sequence and its context. The sample is drawn from a study of blood T cell repertoires in COVID-19. Study-wide context: Donors in the United States, Italy and Spain gave samples during acute or convalescent COVID-19. PBMCs, B-cell-depleted T cells, or T cells were the source of the cDNA or gDNA that made up the material.

The CDR3 contains 14 residues. V lost 5 bases and J 0 bases, leaving 8 bases between the germline ends. Germline V lookup: CDR1 MNHEY, CDR2 SVGAGI. Authors' processing steps: Estimated nucleated cell counts came from reference gene primer amplification. Profiling relied on immunoSEQ multiplex PCR, and the TCRdb table lists in-frame clones only, not all of them. From that table come the V and J calls and clone size; the DNA was used to work out D and trimming. The profile shows some 62,000 clones, over 75% of them singletons. The clonotype comes from a man between 60 and 75 years old with acute or convalescent COVID-19. The gene calls are TRBV6-5 and TRBJ1-3; tentatively, D is TRBD1 (5 bases). The sequenced sample consisted of peripheral blood. The CDR3 region is CASSPDSSGNTIYF. The CDR3 DNA sequence: TGTGCCAGCAGTCCCGACAGCTCTGGAAACACCATATATTTT.